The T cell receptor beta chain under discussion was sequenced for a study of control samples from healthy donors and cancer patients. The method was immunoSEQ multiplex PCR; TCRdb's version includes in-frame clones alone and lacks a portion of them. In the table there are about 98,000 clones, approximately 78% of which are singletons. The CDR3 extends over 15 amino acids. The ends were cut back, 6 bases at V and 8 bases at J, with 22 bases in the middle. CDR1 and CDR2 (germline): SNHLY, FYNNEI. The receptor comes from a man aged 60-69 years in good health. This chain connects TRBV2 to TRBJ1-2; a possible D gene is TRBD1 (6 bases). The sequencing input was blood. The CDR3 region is CASSERTTGTDGYTF. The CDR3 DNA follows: TGTGCCAGCAGCGAAAGGACCACAGGGACGGACGGCTACACCTTC.